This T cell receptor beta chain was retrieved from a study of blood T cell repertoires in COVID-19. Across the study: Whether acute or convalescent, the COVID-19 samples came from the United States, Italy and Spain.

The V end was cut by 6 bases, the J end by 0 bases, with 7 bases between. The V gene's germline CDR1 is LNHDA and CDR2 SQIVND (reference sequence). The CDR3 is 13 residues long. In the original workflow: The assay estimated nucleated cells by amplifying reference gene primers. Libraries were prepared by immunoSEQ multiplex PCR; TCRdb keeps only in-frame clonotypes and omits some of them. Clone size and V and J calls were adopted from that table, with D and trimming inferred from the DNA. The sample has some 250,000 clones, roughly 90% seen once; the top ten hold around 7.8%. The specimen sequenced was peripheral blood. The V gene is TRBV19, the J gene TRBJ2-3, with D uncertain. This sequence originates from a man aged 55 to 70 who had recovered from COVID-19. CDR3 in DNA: TGTGCCAGTAGGTGGAGAAGCACAGATACGCAGTATTTT. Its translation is CASRWRSTDTQYF.